The clone carrying this TCR beta chain was seen a handful of times. Its matching antigen is unknown. Since all of the isolated RNA was reverse transcribed, expressed TCRB transcripts were what got sequenced. The data were produced by immunoSEQ multiplex PCR, yet TCRdb's version contains in-frame clones alone and is incomplete. The table has around 250,000 clones, roughly an eighth seen once. The data belong to a study of beta chain features in type 1 diabetes. Trimming pared 2 bases from V and 4 bases from J, leaving 17 bases between. CDR3 length equals 16 residues. The germline CDR1 and CDR2 sequences are MNHNS and SASEGT. Study conclusions and caveats: People with Type 1 diabetes carried modestly yet significantly shorter TCRB CDR3s in all four CD4+ subsets. Equally in patients and controls, PCR might preferentially amplify shorter templates.

The authors took one heparinised blood draw, averaging around 120 mL, from each donor. By way of CD45RO/CCR7/CD25/CD127/CD95/CD27, the CD4+ regulatory, stem cell-like memory, central memory and naive cells were sorted. The J gene is TRBJ2-5, the V gene TRBV6-1; tentative D call: TRBD2 (5 bases). The specimen was naive CD4+ T cells from blood. The source of this sequence is a young man with type 1 diabetes. The CDR3 nucleotides read TGTGCCAGCAGTGAACTAAGGAACTTTCGGGGAGAGACCCAGTACTTC. Encoded protein: CASSELRNFRGETQYF.